A selection of T cell receptor beta chains follows, all from one sample in a study of cytomegalovirus exposure and HLA in healthy donors. Measured with immunoSEQ multiplex PCR; TCRdb has only the in-frame clones, and not every one. The sample has some 180,000 clones, 70% to 80% seen once. The sequenced material came from PBMCs. All receptors come from a woman aged 60-75 years in good health and CMV-seropositive. Each CDR3 is given with its conserved first and last residue. The D gene is left open where the match is weak. Size tells how often a clone was seen (once, few, many) or the class of an expanded clone, and some rows leave it out.

clone_size	d_call	v_call	j_call	cdr3_nt	cdr3_aa
-	TRBD2	TRBV2	TRBJ2-3	TGTGCCAGCAGTGAAGCTAGAGTCGGACTAGCGGGAGATACGCAGTATTTT	CASSEARVGLAGDTQYF
-	TRBD1	TRBV5-1	TRBJ1-2	TGCGCCAGCAGCTTGGAGGGGGCGGACTATGGCTACACCTTC	CASSLEGADYGYTF
-	-	TRBV5-1	TRBJ1-5	TGCGCCAGCAGCTTCGGGGACAAGGGATCGCCCCAGCATTTT	CASSFGDKGSPQHF
-	-	TRBV7-2	TRBJ2-3	TGTGCCAGCAGCTTGGGAGTCGGGGTAGATACGCAGTATTTT	CASSLGVGVDTQYF
-	-	TRBV10-2	TRBJ1-6	TGCGCCAGCATGCCACAGGTTAGGTCACCCCTCCACTTT	CASMPQVRSPLHF
few	-	TRBV28	TRBJ2-1	TGTGCCAGCAGATCCCCAACGGGTCCCTACAATGAGCAGTTCTTC	CASRSPTGPYNEQFF
-	-	TRBV27	TRBJ1-2	TGTGCCAGCAGACAGTTCAACTATGGCTACACCTTC	CASRQFNYGYTF
once	-	TRBV6-5	TRBJ2-7	TGTGCCACCGCGGAACAGGGTAGCCACGAGCAGTACTTC	CATAEQGSHEQYF
-	-	TRBV7-6	TRBJ2-5	TGTGCCAGCAGCCCTGGACAGAAAGAGACCCAGTACTTC	CASSPGQKETQYF
-	TRBD1	TRBV6-1	TRBJ1-5	TGTGCCAGCAGTGAAGATGCTTTGGAGACAGGGGGACTTCAGCCCCAGCATTTT	CASSEDALETGGLQPQHF
-	TRBD2	TRBV19	TRBJ2-1	TGTGCCAGTGGCCCGGGACTAGCCTACAATGAGCAGTTCTTC	CASGPGLAYNEQFF
-	TRBD2	TRBV13	TRBJ2-1	TGTGCCAGCAGCTTACGGCTAGCGGGGGATGAGCAGTTCTTC	CASSLRLAGDEQFF
-	-	TRBV7-3	TRBJ2-2	TGTGCCAGCAGGCCTACCAACACCGGGGAGCTGTTTTTT	CASRPTNTGELFF
-	TRBD2	TRBV6-5	TRBJ2-3	TGTGCCAGCAGTTTGACTAGCGGGAGCACAGATACGCAGTATTTT	CASSLTSGSTDTQYF
-	-	TRBV5-8	TRBJ2-5	TGTGCCAGCAGCATATTAGAGACCCAGTACTTC	CASSILETQYF
-	-	TRBV7-3	TRBJ1-2	TGTGCCAGCAGCCCGACAGGCTTCTATGGCTACACCTTC	CASSPTGFYGYTF
-	TRBD1	TRBV4-1	TRBJ2-5	TGCGCCAGCAGCCAAGGGGGACAGGGAGGAGAGACCCAGTACTTC	CASSQGGQGGETQYF
-	TRBD2	TRBV7-8	TRBJ2-7	TGTGCCAGCAGGGTCGGTGGGAGGGGCGCCTACGACGAGCAGTACTTC	CASRVGGRGAYDEQYF
-	-	TRBV7-9	TRBJ2-7	TGTGCCAGCAGCTTAGAGGGGGGGGTCACCTCCTACGAGCAGTACTTC	CASSLEGGVTSYEQYF
-	-	TRBV30	TRBJ1-5	TGTGCCTGGAGTGTACCGGCGGAGAGTGGCAATCAGCCCCAGCATTTT	CAWSVPAESGNQPQHF
-	TRBD1	TRBV7-2	TRBJ2-2	TGTGCCAGCAGCTTAGGACAGGGGTACACCGGGGAGCTGTTTTTT	CASSLGQGYTGELFF
-	-	TRBV5-1	TRBJ2-7	TGCGCCAGCAGCTTGGCGCGACAGCTCTACGAGCAGTACTTC	CASSLARQLYEQYF
-	TRBD2	TRBV9	TRBJ2-1	TGTGCCAGCAGCGTAGATGCGGGGGGGCTGTCCTACAATGAGCAGTTCTTC	CASSVDAGGLSYNEQFF
-	-	TRBV6-1	TRBJ2-5	TGTGCCAGCAGTGAATCCTCCAGGGTGCAGACCCAGTACTTC	CASSESSRVQTQYF
-	-	TRBV2	TRBJ2-7	TGTGCCAGCAAATGGCAGGGCCTCTACGAGCAGTACTTC	CASKWQGLYEQYF
-	TRBD1	TRBV28	TRBJ1-4	TGTGCCAGCAGTTTTCCTACAGGGGGAGCGGAAAAACTGTTTTTT	CASSFPTGGAEKLFF
once	TRBD1	TRBV10-3	TRBJ2-3	TGTGCCATCAGTCTCGGACAGGGGGGCACAGATACGCAGTATTTT	CAISLGQGGTDTQYF
-	TRBD1	TRBV5-1	TRBJ1-5	TGCGCCAGCAGAGGGCAGGGGGAAGGACAGCCCCAGCATTTT	CASRGQGEGQPQHF
-	TRBD2	TRBV7-3	TRBJ2-1	TGTGCCAGCAGCCCTCCTAGCGGGAGGGAAGGGGAGCAGTTCTTC	CASSPPSGREGEQFF
-	TRBD1	TRBV2	TRBJ1-1	TGTGCCAGACGATATGGACAGGGAAGCACTGAAGCTTTCTTT	CARRYGQGSTEAFF
-	TRBD1	TRBV7-3	TRBJ2-3	TGTGCCAGCAGCCCGGGACAGAGCACAGATACGCAGTATTTT	CASSPGQSTDTQYF
once	TRBD2	TRBV7-8	TRBJ2-2	TGTGCCAGCTGCATTAGCGGGGGGGTTAGAACCGGGGAGCTGTTTTTT	CASCISGGVRTGELFF
-	-	TRBV6-1	TRBJ2-1	TGTGCCAGCAGTGGTGGAGGGAGAGGGTCCTACAATGAGCAGTTCTTC	CASSGGGRGSYNEQFF
-	TRBD2	TRBV6-5	TRBJ2-1	TGTGCCAGCAGTTATTATAACCCGGGACTAGGGAATGAGCAGTTCTTC	CASSYYNPGLGNEQFF
-	-	TRBV28	TRBJ2-7	TGTGCCAGCAGTTTACGAGACTCCTACGAGCGGTACTTC	CASSLRDSYERYF
-	-	TRBV4-1	TRBJ2-5	TGCGCCAGCAGCCAAGGATCCGGGGAGACCTGGGAGACCCAGTACTTC	CASSQGSGETWETQYF
-	-	TRBV28	TRBJ2-5	TGTGCCAGCAGTATAACACAGGGGGGGTCAGGTGAAGAGACCCAGTACTTC	CASSITQGGSGEETQYF
-	TRBD1	TRBV7-9	TRBJ2-7	TGTGCCAGCAGCCTTAGACAGGGCGACGAGCAGTACTTC	CASSLRQGDEQYF
-	-	TRBV5-8	TRBJ2-7	TGTGCCAGCAGACTACGGGGGGCCGACGAGCAGTACTTC	CASRLRGADEQYF
-	TRBD1	TRBV19	TRBJ1-5	TGTGCCAGTACCTCCGGGACAGGGGGTTTGGGTCAGCCCCAGCATTTT	CASTSGTGGLGQPQHF
few	-	TRBV29-1	TRBJ1-5	TGCAGCGTTGCGCAGGGAGGTAACAATCAGCCCCAGCATTTT	CSVAQGGNNQPQHF
-	TRBD1	TRBV11-2	TRBJ2-5	TGTGCCAGCAGCTTACAGGGGGCGAGGCAAGAGACCCAGTACTTC	CASSLQGARQETQYF
-	TRBD1	TRBV7-9	TRBJ2-7	TGTGCCAGCAGCTATGGGACAGGGGATCCCGAGCAGTACTTC	CASSYGTGDPEQYF
-	TRBD1	TRBV19	TRBJ1-5	TGTGCCAGTAGTCTCCGGGACAGGAGCAATCAGCCCCAGCATTTT	CASSLRDRSNQPQHF
-	TRBD1	TRBV30	TRBJ1-2	TGTGCCTGGAGCCCCACGGACAGGGTAGGCGGCTACACCTTC	CAWSPTDRVGGYTF
-	-	TRBV7-2	TRBJ2-7	TGTGCCAGCAGCTCTTCCGGCGGAGCATACGAGCAGTACTTC	CASSSSGGAYEQYF
-	TRBD1	TRBV5-6	TRBJ2-7	TGTGCCAGCAGCTCCGACATATCGGACAGGGTGAGAAACCACGAGCAGTACTTC	CASSSDISDRVRNHEQYF
-	-	TRBV18	TRBJ1-1	TGTGCCAGCTCAACGACAGCAATGAACACTGAAGCTTTCTTT	CASSTTAMNTEAFF
-	-	TRBV7-9	TRBJ1-2	TGTGCCAGCAGCTTTGTCCCTACCAATAACTATGGCTACACCTTC	CASSFVPTNNYGYTF
-	-	TRBV5-6	TRBJ2-7	TGTGCCAGCAGCTTACTTCCTGTCGGCGAGCAGTACTTC	CASSLLPVGEQYF
-	TRBD1	TRBV5-1	TRBJ1-2	TGCGCCAGCAGCTTGCACCAGGGGGGTTACTATGGCTACACCTTC	CASSLHQGGYYGYTF
-	-	TRBV6-1	TRBJ1-5	TGTGCCAGCAGTGAAGAGTCACAGTTTAATCAGCCCCAGCATTTT	CASSEESQFNQPQHF